The 14 T cell receptor beta chains below come from one sample, sequenced in a study of T cell repertoires in cytomegalovirus infection. TCRdb reprocessed the reads with MiXCR, giving one entry per CDR3 protein. The sample lists fewer than 350,000 distinct CDR3 sequences, roughly 9.5% occurring once. Sequenced: PBMCs. Receptors originate from a human donor in good health (CMV status not recorded). Some clones in this sample may be carry-over from other donors' samples.

The table lists this clonotype with many counts. The genes are TRBV7-2 and TRBJ2-3; D possibly corresponds to TRBD2 (6 bases). Germline V gene data show CDR1 as SGHTA and CDR2 as FQGNSA. This CDR3 is 16 amino acids long. Deletions cut 7 bases from V and 2 bases from J, with 19 bases between. The DNA of the CDR3 is TGTGCCAGCACCCCACGGGACTTTTCCCCCACAGATACGCAGTATTTT. Amino acids: CASTPRDFSPTDTQYF.

Many counts were recorded for this clonotype. V and J are TRBV10-3 and TRBJ1-6; the match to TRBD1 covers 9 bases. V shed 4 bases, J shed 10 bases, and the junction held 11 bases outside the gene matches. The V gene's germline CDR1 is ENHRY and CDR2 SYGVKD. The CDR3 has 16 amino acids. This CDR3 reads CAISGFSGTGTSPLHF. The DNA of the CDR3 is TGTGCCATCAGTGGCTTTTCCGGGACAGGGACCTCACCCCTCCACTTT.

There are many counts of this clonotype. The chain recombines TRBV10-3 with TRBJ1-1, with 9 nucleotides matching TRBD1. V shed 4 bases, J shed 0 bases, and the junction held 12 bases outside the gene matches. There are 18 residues in the CDR3. Looked up from germline, CDR1 is ENHRY and CDR2 is SYGVKD. CDR3 protein: CAISARGSTGGMNTEAFF. Here the CDR3 DNA reads TGTGCCATCAGTGCCCGAGGGTCGACAGGGGGGATGAACACTGAAGCTTTCTTT.

This clonotype was observed a few times. This sequence joins TRBV7-3 and TRBJ2-3, with D perhaps being TRBD1 or TRBD2 (7 bases each). The germline CDR1 and CDR2 sequences are SGHTA and FQGTGA. This CDR3 is 17 amino acids long. V lost 1 base to trimming and J lost 4 bases, with 18 bases between them. CDR3 loop: CASSLSFQGGDSDTQYF. CDR3 nucleotide sequence: TGTGCCAGCAGCTTAAGCTTCCAGGGGGGGGACTCAGATACGCAGTATTTT.

At least ten counts were recorded for this clonotype. The CDR3 loop is CASSLGRGSYGNTIYF. The DNA for the CDR3 is TGTGCCAGCAGCTTGGGCAGGGGTTCGTACGGAAACACCATATATTTT. This sequence joins TRBV7-2 and TRBJ1-3, with D maybe TRBD1 (6 bases). V lost 3 bases, J lost 4 bases, and 16 bases lay in between. The germline CDR1 and CDR2 sequences are SGHTA and FQGNSA. The CDR3 runs 16 residues.

Many counts were recorded for this clonotype. This chain connects TRBV7-8 to TRBJ2-2, with 12 bases lining up with TRBD2. This CDR3 comprises 17 residues. Germline trimming cut 5 bases from V and 3 bases from J; bases unmatched to any gene: 7. Germline V gene data show CDR1 as SGHVS and CDR2 as FQNEAQ. The CDR3 is CASSPTSGRPDTGELFF. The DNA of the CDR3 is TGTGCCAGCAGCCCTACTAGCGGGAGGCCGGACACCGGGGAGCTGTTTTTT.

The J gene is TRBJ1-5, the V gene TRBV20-1; 7 positions agree with TRBD1. Germline CDR1 and CDR2: DFQATT and SNEGSKA (reference sequence). The CDR3 has 18 amino acids. After removal of 3 bases from V and 4 bases from J, the junction contained 18 bases not matched to a gene. The CDR3 reads CSASALKQGRLLNQPQHF. The DNA of the CDR3 is TGCAGTGCTAGTGCCTTGAAACAGGGGAGGTTGTTGAATCAGCCCCAGCATTTT.

This chain connects TRBV20-1 to TRBJ1-4; tentatively, D is TRBD1 (5 bases). The V end was cut by 1 base, the J end by 8 bases, with 14 bases between. CDR1 DFQATT and CDR2 SNEGSKA come from the germline V gene (reference sequence). This CDR3 spans 14 amino acids. The CDR3 sequence: CSARVLLGGEKLFF. As DNA, the CDR3 is TGCAGTGCTAGAGTACTCCTGGGGGGAGAAAAACTGTTTTTT.

This clonotype has a handful of counts. The genes are TRBV28 and TRBJ2-1; TRBD1 is a possible D gene (6 bases). The CDR3 runs to 15 residues. The germline V and J ends were trimmed by 5 bases and 1 base, with 12 bases remaining between them. Germline V gene data show CDR1 as MDHEN and CDR2 as SYDVKM. The CDR3: CASSPMRGSYNEQFF. CDR3 nucleotide sequence: TGTGCCAGCAGTCCCATGAGGGGGTCCTACAATGAGCAGTTCTTC.

V usage is TRBV5-8 and J usage is TRBJ2-7, with 7 bases lining up with TRBD1. CDR1 is SGHTS and CDR2 is YDEGEE in the germline V gene. V shed 4 bases and J 3 bases; nucleotides not matched to a gene: 7. This CDR3 has 14 amino acids. CDR3: CASSPRQGHYEQYF. CDR3 sequence (DNA): TGTGCCAGCAGCCCAAGACAGGGCCACTACGAGCAGTACTTC.

At least ten counts were recorded for this clonotype. The chain uses TRBV7-8 and TRBJ2-1, with D perhaps matching TRBD1 or TRBD2 (7 bases each). This CDR3 comprises 15 residues. CDR1 is SGHVS, CDR2 FQNEAQ, per germline. The germline V and J ends were trimmed by 5 bases and 6 bases, with 17 bases remaining between them. CDR3 nucleotide sequence: TGTGCCAGCAGCGTCCAGGGGGGGCCTCCCAATGAGCAGTTCTTC. This codes for CASSVQGGPPNEQFF.

This clonotype was recorded a few times. V and J are TRBV27 and TRBJ2-3, with D tentatively TRBD1 (5 bases). CDR3 length equals 11 residues. CDR1 MNHEY and CDR2 SMNVEV come from the germline V gene (reference sequence). V lost 5 bases and J 6 bases, leaving 6 bases between the germline ends. CDR3 amino acids: CASSGHDTQYF. In DNA, the CDR3 is TGTGCCAGCAGTGGACACGATACGCAGTATTTT.

This clonotype was detected only a few times. The chain joins TRBV27 to TRBJ1-1, with D uncertain. Trimming took 2 bases from V and 1 from J, leaving 5 bases between them. Germline CDR1 reads MNHEY; CDR2 reads SMNVEV (reference sequence). The length of the CDR3 is 13 residues. The CDR3 sequence: CASSLTWNTEAFF. In DNA form, the CDR3 reads TGTGCCAGCAGTTTAACGTGGAACACTGAAGCTTTCTTT.

The table lists this clonotype with many counts. The CDR3 DNA sequence: TGTGCCAGCAGTGAAGAGCCACGGACAGGTGACCAGCCCCAGCATTTT. As protein: CASSEEPRTGDQPQHF. The chain has TRBV25-1 and TRBJ1-5; 7 positions agree with TRBD1. After removal of 2 bases from V and 7 bases from J, the junction contained 11 bases not matched to a gene. The CDR3 loop spans 16 amino acids. Germline CDR1 is MGHDK and CDR2 is SYGVNS.